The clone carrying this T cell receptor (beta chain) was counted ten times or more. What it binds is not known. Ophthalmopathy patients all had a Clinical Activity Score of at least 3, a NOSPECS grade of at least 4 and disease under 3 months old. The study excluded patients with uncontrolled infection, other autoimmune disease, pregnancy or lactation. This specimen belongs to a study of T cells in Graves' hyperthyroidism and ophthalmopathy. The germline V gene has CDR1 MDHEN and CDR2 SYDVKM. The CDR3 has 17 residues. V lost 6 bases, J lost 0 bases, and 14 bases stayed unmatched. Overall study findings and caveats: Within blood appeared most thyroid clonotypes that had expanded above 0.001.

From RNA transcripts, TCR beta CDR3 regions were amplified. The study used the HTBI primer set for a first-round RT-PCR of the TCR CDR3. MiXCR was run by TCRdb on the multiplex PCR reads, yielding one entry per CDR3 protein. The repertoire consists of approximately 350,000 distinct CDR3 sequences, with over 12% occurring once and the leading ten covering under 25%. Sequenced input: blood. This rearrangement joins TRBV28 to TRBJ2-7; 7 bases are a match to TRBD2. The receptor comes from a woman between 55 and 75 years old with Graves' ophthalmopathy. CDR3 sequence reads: CASSPPPLADSSYEQYF. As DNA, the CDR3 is TGTGCCAGCAGCCCGCCTCCTCTAGCGGATAGCTCCTACGAGCAGTACTTC.